The text below deals with one T cell receptor beta chain. The repertoire was sequenced with immunoSEQ multiplex PCR; TCRdb's copy has only in-frame clones and lacks some. The table shows about 23,000 clones, with less than 50% occurring only once. Specified time point: after neoadjuvant nivolumab, at surgical resection. Stage II-IVA oral cavity squamous cell carcinoma was new and untreated by systemic or radiation therapy. This CDR3 contains 14 residues. Germline CDR1 SGHRS, CDR2 YFSETQ. Trimming removed 2 bases from V and 11 bases from J; junction bases left unmatched: 12. The source of the sample is a study of neoadjuvant anti-PD-1 for oral cavity cancer. Turning to the study itself: Patients without progression got a fourth dose around day 43.

The sample in question was tumor tissue, obtained after nivolumab (anti-PD-1) treatment. The sequence derives from a person between 40 and 85 years old with oral cavity squamous cell carcinoma. This chain uses TRBV5-1 with TRBJ1-1; 7 bases are shared with TRBD1. CDR3 residues: CASSLGESGGSAFF. In nucleotides, the CDR3 is TGCGCCAGCAGCTTAGGGGAGTCAGGGGGATCGGCTTTCTTT. Full variable domain (remainder filled in from reference TRBV5-1 and TRBJ1-1): KAGVTQTPRYLIKTRGQQVTLSCSPISGHRSVSWYQQTPGQGLQFLFEYFSETQRNKGNFPGRFSGRQFSNSRSEMNVSTLELGDSALYLCASSLGESGGSAFFGQGTRLTVV.